This TCR beta chain is from a study of beta chain features in type 1 diabetes. Comments on this clone: Its specificity is not known. Other nucleotide sequences from this sample produce the same CDR3.

The germline CDR1 and CDR2 sequences are SGHTA and FQGNSA. V lost 2 bases to trimming and J lost 6 bases, with 2 bases between them. The CDR3 extends over 12 amino acids. The sequenced template was cDNA made from the entire isolated RNA. Only in-frame clones appear in the TCRdb table, and some are missing; sequencing was by immunoSEQ multiplex PCR. Of about 340,000 clones listed, approximately 10% are singletons. Study outcomes and limitations: In these data, an HLA type influence on TCRB rearrangement remained unresolved. There was a moderate but significant shortening of TCRB CDR3s in all four CD4+ subsets of Type 1 diabetes patients.

Material for sequencing was central memory CD4+ T cells from blood. This receptor was taken from a man aged 25-45 years with type 1 diabetes. The genes are TRBV7-2 and TRBJ1-6; D is ambiguous. CDR3 bases: TGTGCCAGCAGCTTACGTAATTCACCCCTCCACTTT. This gives the protein CASSLRNSPLHF. Variable domain in full (rest from reference TRBV7-2 and TRBJ1-6): GAGVSQSPSNKVTEKGKDVELRCDPISGHTALYWYRQSLGQGLEFLIYFQGNSAPDKSGLPSDRFSAERTGGSVSTLTIQRTQQEDSAVYLCASSLRNSPLHFGNGTRLTVT.